Below, one T cell receptor (beta chain) is given with its context. Its target is not known. Profiled with immunoSEQ multiplex PCR; TCRdb holds only in-frame clones, not every one. The sample lists around 130,000 clones, about 91% occurring once. The data are from a study of T cell responses to AZD1222 COVID-19 vaccine. Germline CDR1 reads SGHDN; CDR2 reads FVKESK. V was cut by 4 bases and J by 6 bases, with 31 bases left in between. The CDR3 length is 20 residues. Overall study results and limits: Among the donors, most were white British and more were female, and clonal diversity was possibly underestimated. Only after the peak T cell response were repertoires sampled.

This specimen consisted of peripheral blood, obtained on day 0 of AZD1222 vaccination. This clonotype was sampled from an adult in good health. The V gene is TRBV14, the J gene TRBJ2-1, with a weak D call TRBD2 (7 bases). The DNA of the CDR3 is TGTGCCAGCAGCCGACACCGGGACCCAAGAGGGGGGGCGAGGTTCAATGAGCAGTTCTTC. The encoded protein is CASSRHRDPRGGARFNEQFF. The variable domain in full, completed from reference TRBV14 and TRBJ2-1, reads EAGVTQFPSHSVIEKGQTVTLRCDPISGHDNLYWYRRVMGKEIKFLLHFVKESKQDESGMPNNRFLAERTGGTYSTLKVQPAELEDSGVYFCASSRHRDPRGGARFNEQFFGPGTRLTVL.